This record looks at one T cell receptor beta chain sequence and its context. These data come from a study of blood T cell repertoires in COVID-19. Study overall: Material from acute and convalescent COVID-19 was sourced from the United States, Italy and Spain. In each case, the material was cDNA or gDNA derived from T cells, B-cell-depleted T cells, or PBMCs.

Enrolled through a virtual design, the participants were between roughly 18 and 95 years of age and came from about two dozen US areas. Per the germline V gene, CDR1 is LNHDA and CDR2 is SQIVND (reference sequence). Trimming removed 6 bases at V and 2 bases at J, with 14 bases between. This CDR3 has 14 amino acids. Data came from immunoSEQ multiplex PCR; TCRdb stores just in-frame clones and leaves some out. Counted here are 200,000 to 250,000 clones, about 87% occurring once; the ten biggest clones make up 2.5% to 3%. The chain links TRBV19 to TRBJ2-7, with D possibly being TRBD1 (6 bases). This sequence was found in a woman aged 25 to 39 with acute COVID-19. The sample consisted of PBMCs or T cells enriched from blood (not recorded which). For the CDR3, the DNA is TGTGCCAGTAGGCCCCCGGGACACCCCTACGAGCAGTACTTC. Its protein is CASRPPGHPYEQYF. Combining the CDR3 with reference TRBV19 and TRBJ2-7 gives the whole variable domain DGGITQSPKYLFRKEGQNVTLSCEQNLNHDAMYWYRQDPGQGLRLIYYSQIVNDFQKGDIAEGYSVSREKKESFPLTVTSAQKNPTAFYLCASRPPGHPYEQYFGPGTRLTVT.